This T cell receptor beta chain came from a study of shared clonotypes between healthy human individuals. Clones were read by immunoSEQ multiplex PCR, and TCRdb kept only the in-frame ones, dropping some. The repertoire has 550,000 to 850,000 clones, about two thirds of them found once; the top ten carry approximately 1.7%. The V end was cut by 6 bases, the J end by 11 bases, with 15 bases between. CDR1 SNHLY and CDR2 FYNNEI come from the germline V gene. The CDR3 loop spans 12 amino acids. The receptor's source is a woman under 40 in good health. The V call is TRBV2, the J call TRBJ2-3; D is tentatively TRBD1 or TRBD2 (5 bases each). The sequenced sample was memory CD4+ T cells sorted from blood. Stated subset: CD45RA-negative fraction. As DNA, the CDR3 is TGTGCCAGCAGCCAAGGGGTAGCGAGGCAGTATTTT. Residues: CASSQGVARQYF.